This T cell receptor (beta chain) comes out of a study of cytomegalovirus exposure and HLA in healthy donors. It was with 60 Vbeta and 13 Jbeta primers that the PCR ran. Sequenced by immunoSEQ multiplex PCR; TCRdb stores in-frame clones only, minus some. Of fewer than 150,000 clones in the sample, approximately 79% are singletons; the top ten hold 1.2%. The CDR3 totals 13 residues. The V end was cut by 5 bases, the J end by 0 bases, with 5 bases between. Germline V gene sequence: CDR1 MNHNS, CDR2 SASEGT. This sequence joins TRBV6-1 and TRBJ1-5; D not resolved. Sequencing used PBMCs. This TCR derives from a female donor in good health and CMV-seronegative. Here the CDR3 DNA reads TGTGCCAGCAGTACGGGTAGCAATCAGCCCCAGCATTTT. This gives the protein CASSTGSNQPQHF.